This TCR beta chain was retrieved from a study of blood T cell repertoires in COVID-19. About the study: Italy, Spain and the United States were the sources of the convalescent and acute COVID-19 samples.

V lost 4 bases to trimming and J lost 4 bases; unmatched junction nucleotides: 9. Per the germline V gene, CDR1 is SGHDT and CDR2 is YYEEEE. The CDR3 runs 16 residues. Clones were sequenced by immunoSEQ multiplex PCR, and TCRdb holds only the in-frame ones, with some missing. The sample contains fewer than 300,000 clones, approximately 85% of which appear only once. The receptor was derived from a woman aged 30 to 39 with acute or convalescent COVID-19. The sequenced material came from peripheral blood. V usage is TRBV5-6 and J usage is TRBJ2-3; 10 bases are a match to TRBD1. This CDR3 reads CASSPPGQGRADTQYF. The CDR3 DNA follows: TGTGCCAGCAGCCCTCCGGGACAGGGGCGTGCAGATACGCAGTATTTT.